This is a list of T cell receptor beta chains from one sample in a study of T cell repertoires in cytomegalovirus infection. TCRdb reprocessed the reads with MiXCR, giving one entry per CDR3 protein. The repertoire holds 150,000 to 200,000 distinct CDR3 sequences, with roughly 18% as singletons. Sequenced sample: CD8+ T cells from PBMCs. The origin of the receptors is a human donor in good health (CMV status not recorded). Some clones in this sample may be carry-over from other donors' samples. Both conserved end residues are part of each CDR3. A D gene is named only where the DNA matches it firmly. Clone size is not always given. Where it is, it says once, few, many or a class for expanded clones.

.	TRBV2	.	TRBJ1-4	CASSEMGKANEKLFF	TGTGCCAGCAGTGAAATGGGGAAGGCTAATGAAAAACTGTTTTTT
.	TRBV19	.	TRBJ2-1	CASMLIDSPHEQFF	TGTGCCAGTATGCTTATCGACAGTCCCCATGAGCAGTTCTTC
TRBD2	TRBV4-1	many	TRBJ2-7	CASSPESGRKEQYF	TGCGCCAGCAGCCCCGAAAGCGGGAGGAAGGAGCAGTACTTC
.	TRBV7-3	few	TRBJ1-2	CASSPDAGTDIYGYTF	TGTGCCAGCAGCCCCGACGCGGGGACGGACATCTATGGCTACACCTTC
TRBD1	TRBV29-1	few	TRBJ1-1	CSVKDRDEPEAFF	TGCAGCGTTAAGGACAGGGACGAGCCTGAAGCTTTCTTT
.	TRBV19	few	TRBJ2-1	CASRVRGNEQFF	TGTGCCAGCAGGGTGCGGGGCAATGAGCAGTTCTTC
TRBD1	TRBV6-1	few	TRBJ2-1	CASSDGTGSYNEQFF	TGTGCCAGCAGTGATGGGACAGGGTCCTACAATGAGCAGTTCTTC
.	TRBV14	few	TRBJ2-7	CASSQVHRNYEQYF	TGTGCCAGCAGCCAAGTACACAGGAACTACGAGCAGTACTTC
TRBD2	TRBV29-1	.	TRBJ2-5	CSVEGVLADQETQYF	TGCAGCGTTGAAGGAGTACTAGCGGACCAAGAGACCCAGTACTTC
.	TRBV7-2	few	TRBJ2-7	CASSERGRGEQYF	TGTGCCAGCAGCGAAAGGGGAAGGGGAGAGCAGTACTTC
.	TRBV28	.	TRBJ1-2	CASSTSWVAYGYTF	TGTGCCAGCAGTACATCATGGGTAGCCTATGGCTACACCTTC
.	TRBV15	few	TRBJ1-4	CATSRSLGATNEKLFF	TGTGCCACCAGCAGGTCATTGGGGGCAACTAATGAAAAACTGTTTTTT
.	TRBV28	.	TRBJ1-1	CASSWRDTEAFF	TGTGCCAGCAGTTGGAGGGACACTGAAGCTTTCTTT
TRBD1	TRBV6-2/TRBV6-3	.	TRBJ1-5	CASSVRTGGFQPQHF	TGTGCCAGCAGTGTACGGACAGGGGGCTTTCAGCCCCAGCATTTT
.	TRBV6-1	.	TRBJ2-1	CASRHLAGAHNEQFF	TGTGCCAGCAGGCATCTCGCCGGCGCCCACAATGAGCAGTTCTTC
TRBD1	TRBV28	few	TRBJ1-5	CASSLFTGEMAQPQHF	TGTGCCAGCAGTTTATTCACAGGGGAGATGGCTCAGCCCCAGCATTTT
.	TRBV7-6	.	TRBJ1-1	CASSLEGREAFF	TGTGCCAGCAGCTTAGAGGGGCGGGAAGCTTTCTTT
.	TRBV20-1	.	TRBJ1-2	CSAATMHADNYGYTF	TGCAGTGCGGCTACCATGCACGCGGATAACTATGGCTACACCTTC
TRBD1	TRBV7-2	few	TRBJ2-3	CASSQNNRGSDTQYF	TGTGCCAGCAGCCAAAATAACAGGGGATCAGATACGCAGTATTTT
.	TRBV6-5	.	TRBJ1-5	CASSYSFQGMAEVNSNQPQHF	TGTGCCAGCAGTTACTCGTTTCAGGGGATGGCTGAAGTAAATAGCAATCAGCCCCAGCATTTT
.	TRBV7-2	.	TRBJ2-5	CASSLARGSLRETQYF	TGTGCCAGCAGCTTAGCGCGGGGCAGTTTAAGGGAGACCCAGTACTTC
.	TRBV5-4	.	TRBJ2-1	CASSTDPEGNEQFF	TGTGCCAGCAGCACCGATCCAGAGGGCAATGAGCAGTTCTTC
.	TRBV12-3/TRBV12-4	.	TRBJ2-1	CASSPRPYNEQFF	TGTGCCAGCAGTCCCCGACCTTACAATGAGCAGTTCTTC
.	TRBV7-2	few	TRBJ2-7	CASSSQGDEQYF	TGTGCCAGCAGCTCCCAGGGCGACGAGCAGTACTTC
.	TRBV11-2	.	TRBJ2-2	CASSLSSGTNTGELFF	TGTGCCAGCAGCTTATCCTCGGGGACGAACACCGGGGAGCTGTTTTTT
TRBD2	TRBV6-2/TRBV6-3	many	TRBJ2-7	CASSRLAGTGYEQYF	TGTGCCAGCAGTCGACTAGCGGGGACCGGCTACGAGCAGTACTTC
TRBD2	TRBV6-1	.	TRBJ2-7	CASSQGASGFYEQYF	TGTGCCAGCAGTCAAGGGGCTAGCGGGTTCTACGAGCAGTACTTC
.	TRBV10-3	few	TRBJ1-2	CAISEYGSAYYGYTF	TGTGCCATCAGTGAATATGGTTCTGCTTACTATGGCTACACCTTC